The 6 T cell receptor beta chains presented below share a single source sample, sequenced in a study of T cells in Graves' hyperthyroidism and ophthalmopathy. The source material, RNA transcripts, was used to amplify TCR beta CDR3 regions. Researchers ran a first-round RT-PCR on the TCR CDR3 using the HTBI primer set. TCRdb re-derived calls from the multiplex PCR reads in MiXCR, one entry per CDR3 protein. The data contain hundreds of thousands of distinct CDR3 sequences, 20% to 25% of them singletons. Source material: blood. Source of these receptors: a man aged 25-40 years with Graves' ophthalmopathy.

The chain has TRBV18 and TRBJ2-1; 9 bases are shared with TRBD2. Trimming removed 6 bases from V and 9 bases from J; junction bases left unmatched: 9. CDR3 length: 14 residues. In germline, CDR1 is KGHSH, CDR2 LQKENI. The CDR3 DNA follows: TGTGCCAGCTCCCGGGTGGGACTAGCCCTTGAGCAGTTCTTC. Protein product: CASSRVGLALEQFF. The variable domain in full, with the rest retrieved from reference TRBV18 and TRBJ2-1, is NAGVMQNPRHLVRRRGQEARLRCSPMKGHSHVYWYRQLPEEGLKFMVYLQKENIIDESGMPKERFSAEFPKEGPSILRIQQVVRGDSAAYFCASSRVGLALEQFFGPGTRLTVL.

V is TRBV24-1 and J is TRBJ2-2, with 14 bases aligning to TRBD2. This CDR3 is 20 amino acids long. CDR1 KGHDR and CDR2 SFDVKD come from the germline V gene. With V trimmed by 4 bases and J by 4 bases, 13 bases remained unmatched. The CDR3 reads CATSDPTGTSGSGGTGELFF. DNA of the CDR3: TGTGCCACCAGTGACCCCACTGGGACTAGCGGGAGTGGTGGCACCGGGGAGCTGTTTTTT.

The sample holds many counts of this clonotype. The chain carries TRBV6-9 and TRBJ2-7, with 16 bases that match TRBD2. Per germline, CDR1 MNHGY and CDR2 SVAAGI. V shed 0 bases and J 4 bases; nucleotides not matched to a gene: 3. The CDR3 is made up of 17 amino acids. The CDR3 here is CASSYSTGLAGGYEQYF. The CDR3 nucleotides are TGTGCCAGCAGTTATTCAACGGGACTAGCGGGAGGGTACGAGCAGTACTTC.

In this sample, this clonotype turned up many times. CDR3: CASSPQVGEQFF. In DNA form, the CDR3 reads TGTGCCAGCTCACCACAGGTCGGGGAGCAGTTCTTC. The V and J genes are TRBV18 and TRBJ2-1; D ambiguous. Germline CDR1 and CDR2: KGHSH and LQKENI. The CDR3 is 12 residues long. V lost 1 base and J lost 10, with 8 bases in between.

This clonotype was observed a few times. Written as DNA, the CDR3 is TGTGCCAGCAGCCCCGGCGGGCCCAGCCGCAACTACAATGAGCAGTTCTTC. This translates into CASSPGGPSRNYNEQFF. The V and J genes are TRBV5-4 and TRBJ2-1, with D possibly matching TRBD2 (5 bases). V gave up 4 bases and J gave up 3 bases, with 20 bases separating them. The germline gives CDR1 SGHNT, CDR2 YYREEE (reference sequence). The CDR3 consists of 17 residues.

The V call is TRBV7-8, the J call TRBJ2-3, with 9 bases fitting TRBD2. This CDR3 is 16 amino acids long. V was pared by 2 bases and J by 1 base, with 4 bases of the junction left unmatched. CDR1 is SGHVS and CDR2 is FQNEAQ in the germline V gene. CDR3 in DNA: TGTGCCAGCAGCTTACGTAGCGGGAGAGGCACAGATACGCAGTATTTT. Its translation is CASSLRSGRGTDTQYF.